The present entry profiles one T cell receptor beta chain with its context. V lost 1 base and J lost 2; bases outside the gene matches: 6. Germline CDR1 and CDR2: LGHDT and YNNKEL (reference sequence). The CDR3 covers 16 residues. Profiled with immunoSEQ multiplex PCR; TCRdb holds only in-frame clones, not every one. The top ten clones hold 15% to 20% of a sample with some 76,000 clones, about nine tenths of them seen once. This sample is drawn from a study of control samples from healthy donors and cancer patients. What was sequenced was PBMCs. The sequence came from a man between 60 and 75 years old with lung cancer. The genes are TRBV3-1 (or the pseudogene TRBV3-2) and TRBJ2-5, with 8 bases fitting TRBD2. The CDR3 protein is CASSQGLAGSQETQYF. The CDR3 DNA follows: TGTGCCAGCAGCCAAGGTCTAGCGGGCTCTCAAGAGACCCAGTACTTC.